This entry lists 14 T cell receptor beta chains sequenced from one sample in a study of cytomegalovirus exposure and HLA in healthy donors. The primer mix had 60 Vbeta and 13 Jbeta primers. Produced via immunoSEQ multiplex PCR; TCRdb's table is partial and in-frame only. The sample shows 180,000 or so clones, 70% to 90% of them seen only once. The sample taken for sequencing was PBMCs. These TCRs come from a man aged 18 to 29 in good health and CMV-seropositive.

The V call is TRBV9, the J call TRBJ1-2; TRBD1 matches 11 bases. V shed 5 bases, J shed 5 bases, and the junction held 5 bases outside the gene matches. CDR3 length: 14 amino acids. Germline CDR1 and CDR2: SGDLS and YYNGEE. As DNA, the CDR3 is TGTGCCAGCAGTAATGGACAGGGGGCGTATGGCTACACCTTC. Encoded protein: CASSNGQGAYGYTF.

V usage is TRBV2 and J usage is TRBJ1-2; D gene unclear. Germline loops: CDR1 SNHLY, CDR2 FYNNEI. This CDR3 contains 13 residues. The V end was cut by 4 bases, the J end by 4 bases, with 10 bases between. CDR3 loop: CASSVVGVYGYTF. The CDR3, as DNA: TGTGCCAGCAGTGTGGTGGGCGTCTATGGCTACACCTTC. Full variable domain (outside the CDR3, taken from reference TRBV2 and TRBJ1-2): EPEVTQTPSHQVTQMGQEVILRCVPISNHLYFYWYRQILGQKVEFLVSFYNNEISEKSEIFDDQFSVERPDGSNFTLKIRSTKLEDSAMYFCASSVVGVYGYTFGSGTRLTVV.

The CDR3 reads CASTTAPSYEQYF. In DNA, the CDR3 is TGTGCCAGCACGACAGCTCCATCCTACGAGCAGTACTTC. The chain has TRBV27 and TRBJ2-7, with a weak D call TRBD1 (5 bases). Trimming took 7 bases from V and 1 from J, leaving 11 bases between them. The CDR3 consists of 13 residues. Germline V gene lookup returns CDR1 MNHEY and CDR2 SMNVEV (reference sequence).

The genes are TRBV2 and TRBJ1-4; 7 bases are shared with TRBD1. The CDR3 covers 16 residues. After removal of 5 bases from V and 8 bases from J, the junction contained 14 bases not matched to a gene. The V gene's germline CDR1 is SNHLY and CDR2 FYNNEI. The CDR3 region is CASSQQKTGFGEKLFF. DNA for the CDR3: TGTGCCAGCAGTCAACAGAAGACAGGGTTCGGAGAAAAACTGTTTTTT.

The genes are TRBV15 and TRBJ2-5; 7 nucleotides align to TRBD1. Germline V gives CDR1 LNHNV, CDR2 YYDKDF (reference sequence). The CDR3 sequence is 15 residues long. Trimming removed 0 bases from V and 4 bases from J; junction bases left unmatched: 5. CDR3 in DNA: TGTGCCACCAGCAGAGATATAGGGGGCGGAGAGACCCAGTACTTC. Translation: CATSRDIGGGETQYF.

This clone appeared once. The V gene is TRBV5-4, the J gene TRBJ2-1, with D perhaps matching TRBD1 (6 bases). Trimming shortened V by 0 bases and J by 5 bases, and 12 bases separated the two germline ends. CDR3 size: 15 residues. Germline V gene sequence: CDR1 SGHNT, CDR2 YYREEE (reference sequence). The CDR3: CASSLVGGGNNEQFF. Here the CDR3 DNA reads TGTGCCAGCAGCTTGGTAGGGGGTGGGAACAATGAGCAGTTCTTC.

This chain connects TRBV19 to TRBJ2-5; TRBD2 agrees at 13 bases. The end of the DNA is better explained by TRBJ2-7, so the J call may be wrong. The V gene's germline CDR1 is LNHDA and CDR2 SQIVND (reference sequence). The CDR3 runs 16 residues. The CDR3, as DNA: TGTGCCAGTAGTTCATGGACTAGCGGGGGAGCCTACGAGCAGTACTTC. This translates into CASSSWTSGGAYEQYF.

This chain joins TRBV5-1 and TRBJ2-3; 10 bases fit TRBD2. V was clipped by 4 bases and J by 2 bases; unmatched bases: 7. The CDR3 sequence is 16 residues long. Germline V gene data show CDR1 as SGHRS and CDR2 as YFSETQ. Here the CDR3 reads CASSLGLAEITDTQYF. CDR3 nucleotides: TGCGCCAGCAGCCTCGGACTAGCGGAAATCACAGATACGCAGTATTTT.

The CDR3 loop is CASSYAGGSNQPQHF. The CDR3 DNA sequence: TGTGCCAGCAGTTACGCGGGGGGGAGCAATCAGCCCCAGCATTTT. The chain recombines TRBV6-5 with TRBJ1-5; TRBD1 is a possible D gene (5 bases). This CDR3 comprises 15 residues. The V end lost 2 bases, the J end lost 1 base, and 9 bases lay between the germline ends. Germline V gives CDR1 MNHEY, CDR2 SVGAGI.

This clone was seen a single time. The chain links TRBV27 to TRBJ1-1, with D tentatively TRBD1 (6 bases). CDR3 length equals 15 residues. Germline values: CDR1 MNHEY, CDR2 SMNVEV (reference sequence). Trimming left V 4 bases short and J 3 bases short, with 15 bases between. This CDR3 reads CASSSHRARDTEAFF. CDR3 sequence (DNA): TGTGCCAGCAGTTCGCACAGGGCACGGGACACTGAAGCTTTCTTT.

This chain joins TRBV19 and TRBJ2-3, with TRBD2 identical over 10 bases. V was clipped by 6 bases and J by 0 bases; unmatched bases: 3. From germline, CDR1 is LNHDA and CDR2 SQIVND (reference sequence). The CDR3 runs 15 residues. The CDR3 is CASRGLAYSTDTQYF. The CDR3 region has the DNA TGTGCCAGTAGGGGACTAGCGTATAGCACAGATACGCAGTATTTT.

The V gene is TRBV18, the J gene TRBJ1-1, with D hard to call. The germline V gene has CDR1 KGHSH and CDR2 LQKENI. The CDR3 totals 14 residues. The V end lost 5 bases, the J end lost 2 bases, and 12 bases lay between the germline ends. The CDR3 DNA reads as TGTGCCAGCTCAGACACCCCCCCTAACACTGAAGCTTTCTTT. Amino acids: CASSDTPPNTEAFF. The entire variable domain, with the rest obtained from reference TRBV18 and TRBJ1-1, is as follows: NAGVMQNPRHLVRRRGQEARLRCSPMKGHSHVYWYRQLPEEGLKFMVYLQKENIIDESGMPKERFSAEFPKEGPSILRIQQVVRGDSAAYFCASSDTPPNTEAFFGQGTRLTVV.

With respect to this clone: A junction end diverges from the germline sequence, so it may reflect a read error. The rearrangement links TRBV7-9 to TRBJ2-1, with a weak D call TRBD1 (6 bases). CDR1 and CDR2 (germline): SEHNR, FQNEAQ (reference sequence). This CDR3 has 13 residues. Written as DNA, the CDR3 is TGTTCCAGCAGCAGGGGCGCGTGGGATGAGCAGTTCTTC. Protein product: CSSSRGAWDEQFF.

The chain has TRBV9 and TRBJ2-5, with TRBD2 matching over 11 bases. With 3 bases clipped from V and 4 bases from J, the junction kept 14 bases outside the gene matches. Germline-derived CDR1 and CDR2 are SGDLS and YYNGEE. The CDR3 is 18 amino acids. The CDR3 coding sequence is TGTGCCAGCAGCGGGGGAGGGCTAGCGGGGGGTACGGGAGAGACCCAGTACTTC. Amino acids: CASSGGGLAGGTGETQYF.